The present T cell receptor beta chain was sequenced within a study of cytomegalovirus exposure and HLA in healthy donors. This PCR relied on a set of 60 Vbeta primers and 13 Jbeta primers. The table came from immunoSEQ multiplex PCR; TCRdb's copy has only in-frame clones and leaves some out. The data hold about 44,000 clones, with 75% to 90% observed a single time. The ends were cut back, 3 bases at V and 6 bases at J, with 15 bases in the middle. Germline V gives CDR1 LNHDA, CDR2 SQIVND (reference sequence). The CDR3 runs 14 residues. The sequence came from a woman in her 40s in good health and CMV-seropositive. V usage is TRBV19 and J usage is TRBJ2-7; D may be TRBD1 (6 bases). Sequenced input: PBMCs. The CDR3 DNA is TGTGCCAGTAGTATTGGAAGCAGGGGCGGCGAGCAGTACTTC. Its protein product is CASSIGSRGGEQYF.